Following are 26 T cell receptor beta chains from one sample sequenced in a study of control samples from healthy donors and cancer patients. Using immunoSEQ multiplex PCR, the repertoire was profiled, and TCRdb retains in-frame clones only, with some absent. The sample carries some 160,000 clones, about 94% recorded once. Sequences were obtained from blood. These TCRs come from a woman between 40 and 55 years old in good health.

This chain links TRBV7-3 with TRBJ2-3; D uncertain. The CDR3 is 15 amino acids. Per the germline V gene, CDR1 is SGHTA and CDR2 is FQGTGA. V was pared by 5 bases and J by 6 bases, with 18 bases between. CDR3 loop: CASSRLGAPSDTQYF. The CDR3 DNA sequence: TGTGCCAGCAGCCGCCTAGGAGCCCCATCCGATACGCAGTATTTT.

A remark on this clone: This same CDR3 is encoded by further DNA sequences in the sample. The V gene is TRBV5-1, the J gene TRBJ1-2; 7 bases align to TRBD1. This CDR3 region has 15 residues. In germline, CDR1 is SGHRS, CDR2 YFSETQ. J lost 6 bases, V lost 5 bases, and 13 bases had no gene match. Written as DNA, the CDR3 is TGCGCCAGCAGAGGGGGAGGGGGGGACAGTAATGGCTACACCTTC. It yields the protein CASRGGGGDSNGYTF.

The V gene is TRBV11-2, the J gene TRBJ2-5, with D tentatively TRBD1 (6 bases). CDR3 length equals 14 residues. V shed 6 bases and J shed 2 bases, with 13 bases lying between them. The germline gives CDR1 SGHAT, CDR2 FQNNGV. CDR3 in DNA: TGTGCCAGCAGTATTGGGGGCCCTCAAGAGACCCAGTACTTC. This translates into CASSIGGPQETQYF. Full variable domain (missing parts from reference TRBV11-2 and TRBJ2-5): EAGVAQSPRYKIIEKRQSVAFWCNPISGHATLYWYQQILGQGPKLLIQFQNNGVVDDSQLPKDRFSAERLKGVDSTLKIQPAKLEDSAVYLCASSIGGPQETQYFGPGTRLLVL.

The rearrangement uses TRBV10-3 and TRBJ2-7; 7 nucleotides align to TRBD1. The CDR3 covers 14 residues. Germline CDR1 ENHRY, CDR2 SYGVKD. The junction had 10 bases not matched to a gene; V was cut back by 11 bases and J by 0 bases. CDR3 nucleotides: TGTGCCCCAAGCGAGGGGACAGTCTCCTACGAGCAGTACTTC. Its translation: CAPSEGTVSYEQYF.

The chain couples TRBV19 to TRBJ2-2; D might be TRBD1 (5 bases). Trimming took 7 bases from V and 3 from J, leaving 9 bases between them. Germline V lookup: CDR1 LNHDA, CDR2 SQIVND (reference sequence). This CDR3 is built from 13 residues. The CDR3 loop is CASMAGYTGELFF. The CDR3 DNA is TGTGCCAGTATGGCAGGGTACACCGGGGAGCTGTTTTTT.

The chain joins TRBV6-2 or TRBV6-3 to TRBJ1-2, with D unresolved. The CDR3 is 15 residues long. Trimming left V 0 bases short and J 2 bases short, with 10 bases between. Germline CDR1 MNHEY, CDR2 SVGEGT. For the CDR3, the DNA is TGTGCCAGCAGTTACTCTAGGAGTAAGAACTATGGCTACACCTTC. This codes for CASSYSRSKNYGYTF.

V is TRBV15 and J is TRBJ1-1; D unclear. The CDR3 loop spans 11 amino acids. Germline CDR1 reads LNHNV; CDR2 reads YYDKDF (reference sequence). V was trimmed by 2 bases and J by 5 bases, leaving 3 bases between them. The CDR3 is CATSRRTEAFF. The CDR3 DNA sequence: TGTGCCACCAGCAGAAGGACTGAAGCTTTCTTT.

The chain employs TRBV11-2 and TRBJ1-3, with D perhaps TRBD1 (5 bases). With 1 base removed from V and 4 bases from J, the gap between germline ends came to 11 bases. CDR3 size: 15 residues. The germline V gene has CDR1 SGHAT and CDR2 FQNNGV. In nucleotides, the CDR3 is TGTGCCAGCAGCTTAGTGAGGGGTAGCGGAAACACCATATATTTT. Translating gives CASSLVRGSGNTIYF.

CDR3 region: CASSWDRGGNGYTF. For the CDR3, the DNA is TGTGCCAGCAGCTGGGACAGGGGAGGGAATGGCTACACCTTC. This chain links TRBV5-6 with TRBJ1-2; 10 nucleotides agree with TRBD1. CDR1 and CDR2 (germline): SGHDT, YYEEEE. The ends lost 3 bases at V and 6 bases at J; junction bases unmatched: 5. The CDR3 is 14 amino acids.

The genes are TRBV6-4 and TRBJ1-4, with TRBD1 matching over 9 bases. CDR3 length: 13 amino acids. Germline CDR1 reads MRHNA; CDR2 reads SNTAGT. With V trimmed by 8 bases and J by 10 bases, 8 bases remained unmatched. The CDR3 region is CASRDRAGGKLFF. The CDR3 DNA sequence: TGTGCCAGCCGGGACAGGGCAGGTGGAAAACTGTTTTTT.

J is TRBJ1-2 and V is TRBV29-1; D gene ambiguous. CDR1 is SQVTM, CDR2 ANQGSEA, per germline. Deletions cut 4 bases from V and 8 bases from J, with 8 bases between. The CDR3 runs 10 residues. CDR3 nucleotide sequence: TGCAGCGTTGCCGTGGGGGGCTACACCTTC. It codes for CSVAVGGYTF.

This chain links TRBV3-1 (or the pseudogene TRBV3-2) with TRBJ2-2, with TRBD1 identical over 9 bases. This CDR3 spans 17 amino acids. The V gene's germline CDR1 is LGHDT and CDR2 YNNKEL (reference sequence). V lost 5 bases, J lost 3 bases, and 10 bases stayed unmatched. In DNA form, the CDR3 reads TGTGCCAGCAGCATTAGTATGGGACAGGGACACACCGGGGAGCTGTTTTTT. Translated, it gives CASSISMGQGHTGELFF.

The chain uses TRBV5-1 and TRBJ1-2, with TRBD1 matching over 7 bases. CDR1 and CDR2 from the germline V gene are SGHRS and YFSETQ. Trimming removed 4 bases from V and 5 bases from J; junction bases left unmatched: 11. The CDR3 sequence is 15 residues long. Here the CDR3 reads CASSLRLDRTYGYTF. In DNA form, the CDR3 reads TGCGCCAGCAGCCTTCGGCTGGACAGGACTTATGGCTACACCTTC.

The genes are TRBV5-1 and TRBJ1-2; perhaps TRBD1 as D (5 bases). The length of the CDR3 is 15 residues. Germline V gives CDR1 SGHRS, CDR2 YFSETQ. V lost 1 base and J 0 bases, leaving 10 bases between the germline ends. CDR3 DNA: TGCGCCAGCAGCTTGCAGGGTCAGCCTAACTATGGCTACACCTTC. It translates to CASSLQGQPNYGYTF. The full variable domain, completed using reference TRBV5-1 and TRBJ1-2, is KAGVTQTPRYLIKTRGQQVTLSCSPISGHRSVSWYQQTPGQGLQFLFEYFSETQRNKGNFPGRFSGRQFSNSRSEMNVSTLELGDSALYLCASSLQGQPNYGYTFGSGTRLTVV.

This chain links TRBV7-2 with TRBJ2-1; 12 bases map to TRBD2. V trimming: 1 base; J trimming: 4 bases; junction bases outside the gene matches: 2. Looked up from germline, CDR1 is SGHTA and CDR2 is FQGNSA. This CDR3 comprises 16 residues. The CDR3 nucleotides read TGTGCCAGCAGCTTAGGTGGGACTAGCGGGTACAATGAGCAGTTCTTC. Residues: CASSLGGTSGYNEQFF.

This clone has only one observation. V is TRBV7-6 and J is TRBJ1-4; 7 positions agree with TRBD1. Germline-derived CDR1 and CDR2 are SGHVS and FNYEAQ. Trimming took 6 bases from V and 8 from J; bases not matched to a gene: 12. This CDR3 is built from 15 residues. The CDR3 DNA is TGTGCCAGCAGTCCGAGGGGGCCGGGGGACGAAAAACTGTTTTTT. Its translation: CASSPRGPGDEKLFF.

This sequence joins TRBV19 and TRBJ1-3, with 7 bases lining up with TRBD1. The CDR3 extends over 16 amino acids. The trim removed 1 base at V and 3 bases at J, leaving 6 bases unmatched. CDR1 and CDR2 from the germline V gene are LNHDA and SQIVND (reference sequence). The CDR3 nucleotides are TGTGCCAGTAGTATAGTCCAGGGGGAGAGTGGAAACACCATATATTTT. Translation gives CASSIVQGESGNTIYF.

V usage is TRBV12-3 or TRBV12-4 and J usage is TRBJ1-1; a possible D gene is TRBD1 (5 bases). The CDR3 covers 13 residues. Trimming removed 4 bases from V and 4 bases from J, with 10 bases in between. The CDR3, as DNA: TGTGCCAGCAGTTGGGGGGTCATCACTGAAGCTTTCTTT. Encoded protein: CASSWGVITEAFF.

V gene TRBV9 combines with J gene TRBJ2-3, with D perhaps given as TRBD1 or TRBD2 (5 bases each). Trimming pared 1 base from V and 2 bases from J, leaving 14 bases between. Germline V lookup: CDR1 SGDLS, CDR2 YYNGEE. This CDR3 contains 16 residues. The CDR3 spells CASSVYQGPSTDTQYF. The CDR3 DNA reads TGTGCCAGCAGCGTATATCAGGGACCCTCCACAGATACGCAGTATTTT.

This clone has only one observation. This chain connects TRBV7-2 to TRBJ2-6, with D tentatively TRBD1 (6 bases). Between the trimmed V and J ends, which lost 5 bases and 2 bases, there was a span of 13 bases. This CDR3 has 16 residues. Per germline, CDR1 SGHTA and CDR2 FQGNSA. CDR3 nucleotides: TGTGCCAGCAGCGTTACAGGGCCTACTGGGGCCAACGTCCTGACTTTC. This sequence encodes CASSVTGPTGANVLTF.

The rearrangement joins TRBV5-6 to TRBJ2-1; no reliable D call. Germline-derived CDR1 and CDR2 are SGHDT and YYEEEE. The CDR3 length is 12 residues. The germline V and J ends were trimmed by 0 bases and 7 bases, with 5 bases remaining between them. The CDR3 is CASSLAVNEQFF. In DNA, the CDR3 is TGTGCCAGCAGCTTGGCGGTAAATGAGCAGTTCTTC.

This clone was recorded only once. The J gene is TRBJ1-2, the V gene TRBV12-3 or TRBV12-4; D is unresolved. This CDR3 is 12 amino acids long. Trimming pared 3 bases from V and 10 bases from J, leaving 12 bases between. CDR3 sequence: CASSLEPKPYTF. In DNA, the CDR3 is TGTGCCAGCAGTTTGGAACCCAAACCCTACACCTTC.

The V gene is TRBV11-2, the J gene TRBJ2-1, with D possibly TRBD2 on 5 matching bases. CDR1 SGHAT and CDR2 FQNNGV come from the germline V gene. The germline V and J ends were trimmed by 5 bases and 7 bases, with 18 bases remaining between them. There are 15 residues in the CDR3. As DNA, the CDR3 is TGTGCCAGCAGCATCGACCTAACTAGGGCGAATGAGCAGTTCTTC. It translates to CASSIDLTRANEQFF.

The V gene is TRBV25-1, the J gene TRBJ1-2; a weak D match, TRBD1 (5 bases). The V gene's germline CDR1 is MGHDK and CDR2 SYGVNS. CDR3 size: 14 residues. The germline V and J ends were trimmed by 0 bases and 4 bases, with 9 bases remaining between them. CDR3 region: CASSEYDSGYGYTF. The DNA for the CDR3 is TGTGCCAGCAGTGAATATGACAGCGGCTATGGCTACACCTTC.

This chain uses TRBV29-1 with TRBJ1-2, with D perhaps TRBD1 (6 bases). The ends were cut back, 3 bases at V and 8 bases at J, with 10 bases in the middle. The CDR3 has 11 residues. Germline loops: CDR1 SQVTM, CDR2 ANQGSEA. This chain's CDR3 is CSVEGTWGYTF. Written as DNA, the CDR3 is TGCAGCGTTGAGGGGACATGGGGCTACACCTTC.

The count of this clone is one. The chain employs TRBV13 and TRBJ2-2; TRBD2 matches at 9 bases. The CDR3 runs to 17 residues. J was trimmed by 5 bases and V by 2 bases; bases with no gene match: 9. Germline assignment: CDR1 PRHDT and CDR2 FYEKMQ (reference sequence). CDR3 loop: CASSLLAGAQRTGELFF. As DNA, the CDR3 is TGTGCCAGCAGCTTATTAGCGGGGGCTCAGCGTACCGGGGAGCTGTTTTTT. Full variable domain (remainder filled in from reference TRBV13 and TRBJ2-2): AAGVIQSPRHLIKEKRETATLKCYPIPRHDTVYWYQQGPGQDPQFLISFYEKMQSDKGSIPDRFSAQQFSDYHSELNMSSLELGDSALYFCASSLLAGAQRTGELFFGEGSRLTVL.